A selection of T cell receptor beta chains follows, all from one sample in a study of response to subunit inactivated influenza vaccine. TCRdb fed the RT-PCR reads into MiXCR, producing one record per CDR3 protein. The repertoire consists of roughly 670,000 distinct CDR3 sequences, with around 13% occurring once and the leading ten covering about 7.6%. Sequenced here: PBMCs from blood, sampled 14 days before vaccination. All receptors derive from a man aged 50 or older who received an inactivated influenza vaccine. Each CDR3 is given with its conserved first and last residue. The D gene is left open where the match is weak. Clone size is given for some rows only: seen once, a few or many times, or a class if the clone is expanded.

J gene	V gene	CDR3 length	clone size	D gene	CDR3 protein	CDR3 DNA
TRBJ2-7	TRBV10-3	12	NA	NA	CAISDSGDEQYF	TGTGCCATCAGTGACTCAGGGGACGAGCAGTACTTC
TRBJ2-3	TRBV7-2	15	NA	TRBD2	CASSRLAGSSDTQYF	TGTGCCAGCAGCCGACTAGCGGGGTCCTCAGATACGCAGTATTTT
TRBJ2-3	TRBV10-3	14	NA	NA	CAITGDPAGDTQYF	TGTGCCATCACCGGCGATCCAGCGGGAGATACGCAGTATTTT
TRBJ1-2	TRBV3-1	15	few	NA	CASSNVWRGGYGYTF	TGTGCCAGCAGCAACGTGTGGCGGGGCGGCTATGGCTACACCTTC
TRBJ2-7	TRBV5-1	12	NA	NA	CASSSGFGEQYF	TGCGCCAGCAGCTCCGGCTTTGGCGAGCAGTACTTC
TRBJ2-1	TRBV11-3	13	NA	NA	CASSRGPGNEQFF	TGTGCCAGCAGCCGAGGTCCGGGGAATGAGCAGTTCTTC
TRBJ2-2	TRBV28	16	NA	TRBD2	CASKILAGGNGGELFF	TGTGCCAGCAAAATCCTAGCGGGAGGGAATGGCGGGGAGCTGTTTTTT
TRBJ2-7	TRBV5-1	13	few	NA	CASAPGTTYEQYF	TGCGCCAGCGCCCCCGGGACCACCTACGAGCAGTACTTC
TRBJ2-1	TRBV29-1	12	NA	TRBD2	CSVGTSAREQFF	TGCAGCGTTGGGACTAGCGCTCGTGAGCAGTTCTTC
TRBJ2-5	TRBV4-3	18	NA	NA	CASSQGPSRSRAQETQYF	TGCGCCAGCAGCCAAGGTCCCTCAAGAAGCCGAGCCCAAGAGACCCAGTACTTC
TRBJ2-2	TRBV7-9	15	many	TRBD1	CASSHGRGPTGELFF	TGTGCCAGCAGCCATGGCAGGGGGCCCACCGGGGAGCTGTTTTTT
TRBJ1-2	TRBV14	14	few	NA	CASSQDPIPYGYTF	TGTGCCAGCAGCCAAGATCCCATACCCTATGGCTACACCTTC
TRBJ2-5	TRBV20-1	15	few	TRBD2	CSASWLAGDLKTQYF	TGCAGTGCTAGCTGGCTAGCGGGGGACCTTAAGACCCAGTACTTC
TRBJ2-2	TRBV5-6	14	many	TRBD1	CASSLGTATGELFF	TGTGCCAGCAGCCTGGGGACAGCCACCGGGGAGCTGTTTTTT
TRBJ2-4	TRBV7-8	15	NA	NA	CASSLLGRAKNIQYF	TGTGCCAGCAGCTTATTGGGGCGAGCCAAAAACATTCAGTACTTC
TRBJ2-3	TRBV20-1	14	NA	NA	CSAREWGRADTQYF	TGCAGTGCTAGAGAATGGGGGCGTGCAGATACGCAGTATTTT
TRBJ2-3	TRBV7-3	14	NA	NA	CASSLDLTADTQYF	TGTGCCAGCAGCCTGGACCTAACCGCAGATACGCAGTATTTT
TRBJ2-7	TRBV5-1	15	NA	NA	CASSLEGPRSYEQYF	TGCGCCAGCAGCTTGGAGGGGCCGCGCAGCTACGAGCAGTACTTC
TRBJ2-1	TRBV29-1	12	NA	NA	CSVNLGRNEQFF	TGCAGCGTTAACCTGGGACGCAATGAGCAGTTCTTC
TRBJ1-3	TRBV9	12	few	NA	CASSRVRNTIYF	TGTGCCAGCAGCAGGGTTCGAAACACCATATATTTT
TRBJ1-2	TRBV5-6	14	few	NA	CASSQLWGLGGYTF	TGTGCCAGCAGCCAACTGTGGGGGCTGGGTGGCTACACCTTC
TRBJ2-2	TRBV24-1	15	many	TRBD1	CATSVATGYTGELFF	TGTGCCACCAGTGTTGCGACAGGGTACACCGGGGAGCTGTTTTTT
TRBJ1-5	TRBV5-5	15	NA	NA	CASTTGGYGSQPQHF	TGTGCCAGCACCACCGGCGGGTACGGGAGTCAGCCCCAGCATTTT
TRBJ1-5	TRBV12-3/TRBV12-4	12	few	NA	CASSLSPQPQHF	TGTGCCAGCAGTTTGTCACCTCAGCCCCAGCATTTT
TRBJ2-3	TRBV12-3/TRBV12-4	15	many	NA	CASSISGTGTDTQYF	TGTGCCAGCAGCATATCCGGGACTGGCACAGATACGCAGTATTTT
TRBJ2-1	TRBV6-1	15	NA	NA	CASTAGLEAYNEQFF	TGTGCCAGCACCGCGGGACTGGAAGCCTACAATGAGCAGTTCTTC
TRBJ2-2	TRBV20-1	16	few	NA	CSAPNVRTANTGELFF	TGCAGTGCGCCTAATGTCCGGACAGCCAACACCGGGGAGCTGTTTTTT
TRBJ2-5	TRBV10-3	14	few	NA	CAISEWAAQETQYF	TGTGCCATCAGTGAGTGGGCAGCCCAAGAGACCCAGTACTTC
TRBJ2-7	TRBV7-2	15	NA	NA	CASSPGGSRSYEQYF	TGTGCCAGCAGCCCGGGCGGCAGCCGATCTTACGAGCAGTACTTC
TRBJ1-1	TRBV6-2/TRBV6-3	14	many	NA	CASSYSRLATEAFF	TGTGCCAGCAGTTACTCGCGCTTGGCCACTGAAGCTTTCTTT
TRBJ2-7	TRBV10-3	13	NA	NA	CAIRGSPTYEQYF	TGTGCCATTCGGGGTTCTCCTACCTACGAGCAGTACTTC
TRBJ2-1	TRBV28	15	few	NA	CASSLLGGAEGEQFF	TGTGCCAGCAGTTTATTGGGCGGGGCGGAGGGTGAGCAGTTCTTC
TRBJ2-7	TRBV11-2	14	NA	NA	CASSLSGFAYEQYF	TGTGCCAGCAGCTTAAGCGGATTCGCCTACGAGCAGTACTTC
TRBJ1-3	TRBV5-1	19	NA	NA	CASSLAAANSEISGNTIYF	TGCGCCAGCAGCTTGGCCGCAGCGAACTCGGAGATCTCTGGAAACACCATATATTTT
TRBJ1-2	TRBV9	16	few	NA	CASSGPGDGYNYGYTF	TGTGCCAGCAGCGGCCCCGGAGACGGTTACAACTATGGCTACACCTTC
TRBJ1-2	TRBV3-1	12	few	NA	CASGRPSYGYTF	TGTGCCAGCGGCAGGCCCTCCTATGGCTACACCTTC
TRBJ2-1	TRBV28	16	few	TRBD2	CASSTVGLAGGDEQFF	TGTGCCAGCAGTACTGTGGGACTAGCGGGGGGAGATGAGCAGTTCTTC
TRBJ2-7	TRBV6-5	13	NA	TRBD1	CASSSTLGQGGYF	TGTGCCAGCAGTTCGACCTTGGGACAGGGGGGTTACTTC
TRBJ2-7	TRBV10-3	14	NA	TRBD2	CATGPGTSVYEQYF	TGTGCCACAGGACCCGGGACTAGCGTTTACGAGCAGTACTTC
TRBJ2-7	TRBV29-1	15	NA	TRBD2	CSVEGTSGRGGEQYF	TGCAGCGTAGAAGGGACTAGCGGGAGGGGTGGCGAGCAGTACTTC
TRBJ2-7	TRBV5-1	13	many	TRBD1	CASSWGQGDEQYF	TGCGCCAGCAGCTGGGGACAGGGGGACGAGCAGTACTTC
TRBJ2-3	TRBV11-2	17	few	NA	CASSSYLRLRDTDTQYF	TGTGCCAGCAGCTCCTATCTGCGCTTGAGGGACACAGATACGCAGTATTTT
TRBJ2-5	TRBV2	14	many	TRBD2	CASSVLAGQETQYF	TGTGCCAGCAGTGTCCTAGCGGGACAAGAGACCCAGTACTTC
TRBJ2-5	TRBV18	15	NA	NA	CASSPLGTTWETQYF	TGTGCCAGCTCACCCCTGGGGACCACCTGGGAGACCCAGTACTTC
TRBJ1-1	TRBV12-3/TRBV12-4	14	NA	NA	CASSFQDRNTEAFF	TGTGCCAGCAGTTTTCAAGACAGAAACACTGAAGCTTTCTTT
TRBJ2-1	TRBV29-1	14	NA	NA	CSAARLGASNEQFF	TGCAGCGCTGCTAGGCTAGGGGCCTCCAATGAGCAGTTCTTC